The entry that follows covers one T cell receptor (beta chain) sequence. Using immunoSEQ multiplex PCR, the repertoire was profiled, and TCRdb retains in-frame clones only, with some absent. The sample consists of fewer than 85,000 clones, 90% of them appearing once. These data originate in a study of technical replicates of blood from four donors. V dropped 4 bases and J dropped 8; count of bases not matched to a gene: 10. The germline gives CDR1 MNHEY, CDR2 SMNVEV (reference sequence). This CDR3 contains 15 residues. The chain joins TRBV27 to TRBJ2-3, with 9 bases identical to TRBD2. The sequence was obtained from a human donor in good health. Some clones in this sample may be carry-over from other donors' samples. Sequencing input: PBMCs. CDR3: CASSSAGGGRGTQYF. CDR3 in DNA: TGTGCCAGCAGTTCCGCGGGAGGGGGTCGGGGTACGCAGTATTTT.